Each of the 2 T cell receptor beta chains below was sequenced from the same sample in a study of blood T cell repertoires in COVID-19. Clones were sequenced by immunoSEQ multiplex PCR, and TCRdb holds only the in-frame ones, with some missing. The sample holds 210,000 or so clones, around four fifths seen once. The material sequenced was PBMCs or T cells enriched from blood (not recorded which). These receptors came from a woman aged 50 to 60 who had been exposed to COVID-19.

This chain uses TRBV5-1 with TRBJ1-1; TRBD1 agrees at 10 bases. The V gene end was trimmed by 7 bases and the J gene end by 5 bases; junction bases not matched to a gene: 8. Germline V lookup: CDR1 SGHRS, CDR2 YFSETQ. This CDR3 is built from 14 residues. The CDR3 bases are TGCGCCAGCTCCCAGCGGACAGGGGGGACTGAAGCTTTCTTT. Translating gives CASSQRTGGTEAFF.

The DNA for the CDR3 is TGTGCCAGCAGCCCCTGGGGAGGGCCGGACACTGAAGCTTTCTTT. Protein sequence: CASSPWGGPDTEAFF. The chain uses TRBV28 and TRBJ1-1; D gene ambiguous. The CDR3 totals 15 residues. The V and J ends lost 6 bases and 3 bases respectively, with 17 bases between them. Germline values: CDR1 MDHEN, CDR2 SYDVKM.